Shown below are 17 T cell receptor beta chains from a single sample sequenced in a study of beta chain features in type 1 diabetes. Whole-study results and caveats: A moderate, significant TCRB CDR3 shortening appeared in type 1 diabetes across four CD4+ subsets.

Their cognate antigens are unknown. Sequencing targeted expressed TCRB transcripts, as all isolated RNA had been reverse transcribed. Profiled with immunoSEQ multiplex PCR; TCRdb holds only in-frame clones, not every one. The data show more than 250,000 clones, with around 21% seen just once and 0.028% held by the top ten. Sequenced sample: naive CD4+ T cells from blood. The receptors were sampled from a woman aged 40 to 50 with type 1 diabetes.

The chain combines TRBV2 with TRBJ1-1, with TRBD1 identical over 8 bases. Trimming at V came to 5 bases and at J to 4 bases, leaving 6 bases not matched to a gene. Germline V lookup: CDR1 SNHLY, CDR2 FYNNEI. The CDR3 consists of 14 residues. DNA of the CDR3: TGTGCCAGCAGTTCAGGGGGCAGGGCCACTGAAGCTTTCTTT. It yields the protein CASSSGGRATEAFF.

This clone was counted a few times. V and J are TRBV2 and TRBJ1-1; D possibly corresponds to TRBD1 (5 bases). Germline assignment: CDR1 SNHLY and CDR2 FYNNEI. Trimming shortened V by 7 bases and J by 2 bases, and 14 bases separated the two germline ends. The CDR3 extends over 14 amino acids. As DNA, the CDR3 is TGTGCCAGCAACGTAGGGGCCCTCAACACTGAAGCTTTCTTT. It translates to CASNVGALNTEAFF. Full variable domain (outside the CDR3, taken from reference TRBV2 and TRBJ1-1): EPEVTQTPSHQVTQMGQEVILRCVPISNHLYFYWYRQILGQKVEFLVSFYNNEISEKSEIFDDQFSVERPDGSNFTLKIRSTKLEDSAMYFCASNVGALNTEAFFGQGTRLTVV.

There are a few counts of this clone. The rearrangement uses TRBV29-1 and TRBJ1-5; D remains unclear. The germline V gene encodes CDR1 SQVTM and CDR2 ANQGSEA. Trimming cost V 4 bases and J 3 bases, with 10 bases left between them. This CDR3 comprises 13 residues. DNA for the CDR3: TGCAGCGTTGGCTTCGACATCAATCAGCCCCAGCATTTT. Translation gives CSVGFDINQPQHF.

The chain recombines TRBV10-3 with TRBJ2-7; 9 bases match TRBD1. The trim removed 4 bases at V and 3 bases at J, leaving 1 base unmatched. Germline V lookup: CDR1 ENHRY, CDR2 SYGVKD. The CDR3 sequence is 13 residues long. CDR3 DNA: TGTGCCATCAGTGCGACAGGGGGCTACGAGCAGTACTTC. Its protein is CAISATGGYEQYF.

This clone was detected only a few times. The gene calls are TRBV7-2 and TRBJ2-3; maybe TRBD2 (6 bases). CDR1 and CDR2 from the germline V gene are SGHTA and FQGNSA. There are 15 residues in the CDR3. The ends were cut back, 1 base at V and 2 bases at J, with 10 bases in the middle. The CDR3 is CASSLGGVLTDTQYF. In nucleotides, the CDR3 is TGTGCCAGCAGCTTAGGGGGGGTTCTCACAGATACGCAGTATTTT.

This sequence joins TRBV5-1 and TRBJ2-1, with TRBD2 matching 12 bases. The junction had 11 bases not matched to a gene; V was cut back by 4 bases and J by 6 bases. The CDR3 contains 17 residues. Germline CDR1 reads SGHRS; CDR2 reads YFSETQ. The DNA for the CDR3 is TGCGCCAGCAGCCTCTCCCTAGCGGGGGGGCTCCTCAATGAGCAGTTCTTC. It is translated as CASSLSLAGGLLNEQFF.

A few counts support this clone. The V call is TRBV4-2, the J call TRBJ1-1; D gene unclear. The CDR3 covers 15 residues. The germline V gene has CDR1 LGHNA and CDR2 YNFKEQ. V was clipped by 0 bases and J by 3 bases, with 11 bases between them. The CDR3 sequence is CASSQETSDYTEAFF. CDR3 nucleotide sequence: TGTGCCAGCAGCCAAGAAACATCAGACTACACTGAAGCTTTCTTT.

This chain joins TRBV6-5 and TRBJ1-1; D ambiguous. The CDR3 is made up of 13 amino acids. Trimming took off 5 bases at V and 8 bases at J, with 15 bases between the two ends. Germline V gene data show CDR1 as MNHEY and CDR2 as SVGAGI. The DNA for the CDR3 is TGTGCCAGCAGTGAAACAGCGGTCGGCGAAGCTTTCTTT. As protein: CASSETAVGEAFF.

This clone was detected a few times. The chain combines TRBV5-1 with TRBJ2-1; tentatively, D is TRBD2 (7 bases). This CDR3 contains 13 residues. CDR1 and CDR2 (germline): SGHRS, YFSETQ. Trimming cost V 0 bases and J 8 bases, with 9 bases left between them. The DNA for the CDR3 is TGCGCCAGCAGCTTGGCGGGGGGCCATGAGCAGTTCTTC. This sequence encodes CASSLAGGHEQFF.

V and J are TRBV5-1 and TRBJ2-5; D might be TRBD1 (6 bases). V was shortened by 0 bases and J by 5 bases, with 11 bases between the two germline ends. Germline V gene data show CDR1 as SGHRS and CDR2 as YFSETQ. This CDR3 contains 14 residues. CDR3 nucleotides: TGCGCCAGCAGCTTGGAACAGGGATGGGAGACCCAGTACTTC. Protein: CASSLEQGWETQYF.

This clone was picked up a small number of times. The rearrangement uses TRBV27 and TRBJ1-1; tentatively, D is TRBD1 (5 bases). From germline, CDR1 is MNHEY and CDR2 SMNVEV (reference sequence). The CDR3 consists of 14 residues. Trimming removed 3 bases at V and 4 bases at J, with 12 bases between. CDR3 sequence: CASSFSLGLTEAFF. CDR3 DNA sequence: TGTGCCAGCAGTTTCTCTCTGGGGCTCACTGAAGCTTTCTTT.

The chain combines TRBV19 with TRBJ2-3; D is possibly TRBD2 (6 bases). V lost 5 bases and J 7 bases, leaving 19 bases between the germline ends. CDR1 is LNHDA, CDR2 SQIVND, per germline (reference sequence). CDR3 size: 15 residues. The CDR3 region is CASSRTRGRDYTQYF. In DNA form, the CDR3 reads TGTGCCAGTAGTCGCACCCGGGGCAGGGACTATACGCAGTATTTT.

This clone was seen only a few times. The V gene is TRBV2, the J gene TRBJ2-1; 9 bases agree with TRBD2. J lost 4 bases, V lost 9 bases, and 10 bases had no gene match. The V gene's germline CDR1 is SNHLY and CDR2 FYNNEI. The CDR3 is 15 amino acids. CDR3 region: CASGDSGSSYNEQFF. The DNA for the CDR3 is TGTGCCAGTGGAGATAGCGGGAGTTCATACAATGAGCAGTTCTTC.

This clone was counted between two and nine times. The rearrangement uses TRBV18 and TRBJ2-7; no clear D gene. Germline V gene sequence: CDR1 KGHSH, CDR2 LQKENI. There are 14 residues in the CDR3. Trimming pared 4 bases from V and 0 bases from J, leaving 10 bases between. CDR3 bases: TGTGCCAGCTCACTCGCGGCGTCCTCCTACGAGCAGTACTTC. Its protein is CASSLAASSYEQYF.

This clone appeared a few times. J is TRBJ2-1 and V is TRBV6-5; D is undetermined. CDR1 is MNHEY and CDR2 is SVGAGI in the germline V gene. The CDR3 has 13 amino acids. V was pared by 6 bases and J by 5 bases, with 11 bases between. CDR3 bases: TGTGCCAGCAGCCGGAGTCCTAACAATGAGCAGTTCTTC. Its translation is CASSRSPNNEQFF.

The V and J genes are TRBV6-5 and TRBJ2-2; a possible D gene is TRBD1 (5 bases). Germline V CDR1 and CDR2: MNHEY, SVGAGI. This CDR3 spans 13 amino acids. The ends were cut back, 5 bases at V and 6 bases at J, with 10 bases in the middle. CDR3 in DNA: TGTGCCAGCAGTCACAGGTCCGCCGGGGAGCTGTTTTTT. As protein: CASSHRSAGELFF.

Notes on this clone: At the DNA level, this CDR3 is encoded by other sequences in the same sample as well. The chain employs TRBV2 and TRBJ2-7; D is undetermined. Per germline, CDR1 SNHLY and CDR2 FYNNEI. The CDR3 spans 12 residues. V was clipped by 5 bases and J by 1 base, with 6 bases between them. CDR3 in amino acids: CASSRQSYEQYF. The CDR3 bases are TGTGCCAGCAGTCGACAATCCTACGAGCAGTACTTC.